This T cell receptor beta chain was observed in a study of T cell responses to AZD1222 COVID-19 vaccine. Pooling covered second doses at about 4 or about 12 weeks. The table came from immunoSEQ multiplex PCR; TCRdb's copy has only in-frame clones and leaves some out. The table has 150,000 to 200,000 clones, roughly 91% seen once. This CDR3 has 15 residues. Trimming took off 6 bases at V and 4 bases at J, with 16 bases between the two ends. Germline V CDR1 and CDR2: SGHRS, YFSETQ. V gene TRBV5-1 combines with J gene TRBJ2-2; D tentatively fits TRBD1 or TRBD2 (6 bases each). Specimen: peripheral blood, collected 28 days after the second AZD1222 dose. The clonotype originates from an adult who received the AZD1222 COVID-19 vaccine. CDR3 loop: CASTLGGAGTGELFF. The DNA for the CDR3 is TGCGCCAGCACATTGGGGGGCGCGGGCACCGGGGAGCTGTTTTTT.